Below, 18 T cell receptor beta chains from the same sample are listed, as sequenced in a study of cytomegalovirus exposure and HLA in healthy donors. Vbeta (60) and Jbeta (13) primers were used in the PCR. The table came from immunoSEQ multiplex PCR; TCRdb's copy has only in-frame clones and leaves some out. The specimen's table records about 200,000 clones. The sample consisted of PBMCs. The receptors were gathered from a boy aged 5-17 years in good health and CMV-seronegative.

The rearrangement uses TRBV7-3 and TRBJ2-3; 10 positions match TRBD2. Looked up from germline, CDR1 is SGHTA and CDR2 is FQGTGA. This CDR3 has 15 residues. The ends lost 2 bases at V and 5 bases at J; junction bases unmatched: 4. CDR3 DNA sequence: TGTGCCAGCAGCTTACGGACTAGCGGAAGAGATACGCAGTATTTT. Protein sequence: CASSLRTSGRDTQYF.

Written as DNA, the CDR3 is TGTGCCAGCAGCTTACAGGAGGGTAACTACGAGCAGTACTTC. This translates into CASSLQEGNYEQYF. This chain links TRBV7-9 with TRBJ2-7; TRBD2 might be the D (6 bases). Germline V gene lookup returns CDR1 SEHNR and CDR2 FQNEAQ (reference sequence). Trimming stripped 2 bases from V and 3 bases from J, with 11 bases between. This CDR3 has 14 amino acids.

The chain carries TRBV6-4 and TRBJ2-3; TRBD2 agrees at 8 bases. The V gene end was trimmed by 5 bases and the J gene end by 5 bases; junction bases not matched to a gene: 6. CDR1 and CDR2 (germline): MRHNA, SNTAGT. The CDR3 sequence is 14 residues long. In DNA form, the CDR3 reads TGTGCCAGCAGTCGAGCGGGGGCTCAAGATACGCAGTATTTT. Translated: CASSRAGAQDTQYF.

CDR3 sequence reads: CASSSAGGNTGELFF. DNA for the CDR3: TGCGCCAGCAGCTCCGCGGGGGGGAACACCGGGGAGCTGTTTTTT. This chain connects TRBV5-1 to TRBJ2-2, with 8 bases that match TRBD2. Trimming at V came to 3 bases and at J to 1 base, leaving 2 bases not matched to a gene. Per the germline V gene, CDR1 is SGHRS and CDR2 is YFSETQ. The CDR3 spans 15 residues.

This CDR3 is CASSLGGLKQETQYF. The CDR3 coding sequence is TGCGCCAGCAGCTTGGGCGGACTGAAGCAAGAGACCCAGTACTTC. The chain recombines TRBV5-1 with TRBJ2-5, with D perhaps TRBD2 (5 bases). The germline gives CDR1 SGHRS, CDR2 YFSETQ. The CDR3 has 15 residues. Trimming removed 0 bases at V and 2 bases at J, with 11 bases between.

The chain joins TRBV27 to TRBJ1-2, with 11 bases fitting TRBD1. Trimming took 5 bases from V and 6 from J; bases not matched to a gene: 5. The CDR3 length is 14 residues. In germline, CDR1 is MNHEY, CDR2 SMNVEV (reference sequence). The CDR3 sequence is CASSPDRGRDGYTF. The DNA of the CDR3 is TGTGCCAGCAGTCCGGACAGGGGGCGGGATGGCTACACCTTC.

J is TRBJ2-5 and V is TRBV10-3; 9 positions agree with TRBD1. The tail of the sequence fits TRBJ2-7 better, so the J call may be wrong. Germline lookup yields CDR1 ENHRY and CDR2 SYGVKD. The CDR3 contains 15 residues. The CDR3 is CAISEPDRGSYEQYF. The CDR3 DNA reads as TGTGCCATCAGTGAGCCGGACAGGGGCTCCTACGAGCAGTACTTC.

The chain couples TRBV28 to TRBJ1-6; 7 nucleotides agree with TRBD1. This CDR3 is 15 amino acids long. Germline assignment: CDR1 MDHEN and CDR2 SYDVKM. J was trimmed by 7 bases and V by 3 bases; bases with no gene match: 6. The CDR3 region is CASSFLTGSNSPLHF. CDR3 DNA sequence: TGTGCCAGCAGTTTCCTGACAGGGTCCAATTCACCCCTCCACTTT.

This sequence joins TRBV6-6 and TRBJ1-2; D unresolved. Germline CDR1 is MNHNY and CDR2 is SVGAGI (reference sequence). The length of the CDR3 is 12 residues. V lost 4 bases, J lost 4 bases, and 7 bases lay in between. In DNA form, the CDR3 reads TGTGCCAGCAGTTCGGGGTTCTATGGCTACACCTTC. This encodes CASSSGFYGYTF.

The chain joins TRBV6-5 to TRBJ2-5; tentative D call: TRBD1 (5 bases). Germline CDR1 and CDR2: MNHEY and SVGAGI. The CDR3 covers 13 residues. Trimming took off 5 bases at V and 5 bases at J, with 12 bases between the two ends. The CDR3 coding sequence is TGTGCCAGCAGTCTCAGGGAACGGGAGACCCAGTACTTC. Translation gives CASSLRERETQYF.

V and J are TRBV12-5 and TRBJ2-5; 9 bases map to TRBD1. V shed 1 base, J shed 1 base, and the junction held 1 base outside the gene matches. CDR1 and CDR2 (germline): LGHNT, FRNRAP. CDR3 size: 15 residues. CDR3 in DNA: TGTGCTAGTGGTTTGGGGGGACAGGGCCAAGAGACCCAGTACTTC. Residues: CASGLGGQGQETQYF.

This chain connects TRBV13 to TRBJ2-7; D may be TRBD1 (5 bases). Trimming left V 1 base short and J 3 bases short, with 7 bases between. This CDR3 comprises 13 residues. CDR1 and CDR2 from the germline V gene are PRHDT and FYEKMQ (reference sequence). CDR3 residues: CASSLVQGYEQYF. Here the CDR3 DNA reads TGTGCCAGCAGCTTAGTTCAGGGCTACGAGCAGTACTTC. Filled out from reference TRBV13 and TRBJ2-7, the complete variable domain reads AAGVIQSPRHLIKEKRETATLKCYPIPRHDTVYWYQQGPGQDPQFLISFYEKMQSDKGSIPDRFSAQQFSDYHSELNMSSLELGDSALYFCASSLVQGYEQYFGPGTRLTVT.

The CDR3 DNA is TGTGCCAGCAGCGCTAACTCGGGGTTCATGAACACTGAAGCTTTCTTT. Translating gives CASSANSGFMNTEAFF. This chain joins TRBV9 and TRBJ1-1; D remains ambiguous. The CDR3 loop spans 16 amino acids. Trimming took off 3 bases at V and 0 bases at J, with 15 bases between the two ends. In germline, CDR1 is SGDLS, CDR2 YYNGEE.

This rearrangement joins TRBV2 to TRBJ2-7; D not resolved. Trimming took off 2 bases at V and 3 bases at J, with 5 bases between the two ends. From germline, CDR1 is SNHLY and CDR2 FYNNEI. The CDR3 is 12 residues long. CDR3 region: CASSEFRYEQYF. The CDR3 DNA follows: TGTGCCAGCAGTGAATTTCGCTACGAGCAGTACTTC.

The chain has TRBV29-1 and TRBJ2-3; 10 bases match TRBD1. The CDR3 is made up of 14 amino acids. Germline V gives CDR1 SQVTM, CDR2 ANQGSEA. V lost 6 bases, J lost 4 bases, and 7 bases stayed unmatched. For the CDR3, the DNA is TGCAGCGTCCCGGGACAGGGGTCCTCAGATACGCAGTATTTT. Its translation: CSVPGQGSSDTQYF.

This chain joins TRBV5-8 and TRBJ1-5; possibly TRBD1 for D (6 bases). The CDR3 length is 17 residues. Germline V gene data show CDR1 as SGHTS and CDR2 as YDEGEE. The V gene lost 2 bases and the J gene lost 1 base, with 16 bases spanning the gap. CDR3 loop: CASSFPKTGISNQPQHF. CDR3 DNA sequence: TGTGCCAGCAGCTTCCCAAAAACAGGGATCAGCAATCAGCCCCAGCATTTT.

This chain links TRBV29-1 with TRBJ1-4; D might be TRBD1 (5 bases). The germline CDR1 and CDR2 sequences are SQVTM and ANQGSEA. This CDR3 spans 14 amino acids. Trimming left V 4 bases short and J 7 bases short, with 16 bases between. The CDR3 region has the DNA TGCAGCGTTGTCGGCGGGACGTGGGGTGAAAAACTGTTTTTT. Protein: CSVVGGTWGEKLFF.

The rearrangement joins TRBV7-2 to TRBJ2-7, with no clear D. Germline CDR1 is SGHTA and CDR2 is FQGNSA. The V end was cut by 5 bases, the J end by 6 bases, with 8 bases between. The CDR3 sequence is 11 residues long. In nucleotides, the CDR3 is TGTGCCAGCAGCGTGCTGAGCGAGCAGTACTTC. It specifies CASSVLSEQYF.